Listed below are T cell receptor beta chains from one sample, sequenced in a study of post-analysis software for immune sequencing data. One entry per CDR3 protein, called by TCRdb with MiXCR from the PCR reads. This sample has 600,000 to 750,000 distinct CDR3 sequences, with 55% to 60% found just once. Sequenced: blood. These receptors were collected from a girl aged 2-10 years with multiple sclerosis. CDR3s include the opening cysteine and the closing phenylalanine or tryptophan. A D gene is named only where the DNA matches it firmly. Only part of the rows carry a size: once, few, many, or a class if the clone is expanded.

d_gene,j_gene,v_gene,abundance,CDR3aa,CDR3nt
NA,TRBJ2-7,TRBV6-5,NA,CASSPTRRSSYEQYF,TGTGCCAGCAGTCCCACTAGAAGGAGCTCCTACGAGCAGTACTTC
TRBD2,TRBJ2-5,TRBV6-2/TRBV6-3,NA,CASSYRTSAQETQYF,TGTGCCAGCAGTTACCGGACTAGCGCCCAAGAGACCCAGTACTTC
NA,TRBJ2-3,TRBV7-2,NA,CASSPYGAQYF,TGTGCCAGCAGCCCCTACGGAGCGCAGTATTTT
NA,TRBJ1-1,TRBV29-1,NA,CSVEEDTEAFF,TGCAGCGTTGAGGAGGACACTGAAGCTTTCTTT
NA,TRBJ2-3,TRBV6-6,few,CASRQWSTDTQYF,TGTGCCAGCCGACAGTGGTCGACAGATACGCAGTATTTT
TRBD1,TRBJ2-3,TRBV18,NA,CASFGQGPDTQYF,TGTGCCAGCTTTGGACAGGGTCCAGATACGCAGTATTTT
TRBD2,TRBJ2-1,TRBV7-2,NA,CASSLRTSGTSGNEQFF,TGTGCCAGCAGCCTCAGGACTAGCGGGACCTCTGGGAATGAGCAGTTCTTC
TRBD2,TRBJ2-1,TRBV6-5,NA,CASSLRALGTSVHNEQFF,TGTGCCAGCAGTTTGAGGGCGCTCGGGACTAGCGTCCACAATGAGCAGTTCTTC
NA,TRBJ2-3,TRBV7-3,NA,CASSLMHETQYF,TGTGCCAGCAGCTTAATGCACGAGACGCAGTATTTT
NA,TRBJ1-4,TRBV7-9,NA,CASSEAATNEKLFF,TGTGCCAGCAGCGAGGCCGCAACTAATGAAAAACTGTTTTTT
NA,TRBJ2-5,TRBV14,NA,CASSPMRETQYF,TGTGCCAGCAGCCCTATGCGAGAGACCCAGTACTTC
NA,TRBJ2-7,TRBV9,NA,CASSVATTASSYNEQYF,TGTGCCAGCAGCGTAGCTACAACCGCCAGCTCCTACAATGAGCAGTACTTC
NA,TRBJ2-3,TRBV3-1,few,CASSPPQYF,TGTGCCAGCAGCCCTCCGCAGTATTTT
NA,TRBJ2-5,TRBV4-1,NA,CASSHLTGREQYF,TGCGCCAGCAGCCACCTAACCGGAAGGGAGCAGTACTTC
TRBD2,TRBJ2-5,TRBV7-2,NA,CASSLARGSGAQETQYF,TGTGCCAGCAGCTTAGCGCGGGGTAGCGGGGCCCAAGAGACCCAGTACTTC
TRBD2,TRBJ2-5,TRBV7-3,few,CASSLRGGSGETQYF,TGTGCCAGCAGCTTAAGGGGGGGATCGGGAGAGACCCAGTACTTC
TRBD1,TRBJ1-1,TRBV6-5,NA,CASRTGINTEAFF,TGTGCCAGCAGGACAGGGATTAACACTGAAGCTTTCTTT
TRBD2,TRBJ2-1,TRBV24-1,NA,CATSDRPGGPHNEQFF,TGTGCCACCAGTGACCGCCCGGGAGGGCCCCACAATGAGCAGTTCTTC
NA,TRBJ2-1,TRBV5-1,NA,CASSFTGSPSYNEQFF,TGCGCCAGCAGCTTCACAGGGTCCCCCTCCTACAATGAGCAGTTCTTC
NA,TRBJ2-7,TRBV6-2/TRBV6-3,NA,CASSYSDRATYEQYF,TGTGCCAGCAGTTACTCGGACAGAGCAACCTACGAGCAGTACTTC
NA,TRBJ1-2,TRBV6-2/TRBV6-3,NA,CASTSLDGFYGYTF,TGTGCCAGCACCTCCTTGGACGGATTCTATGGCTACACCTTC
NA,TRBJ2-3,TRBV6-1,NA,CASTEGGPTDTQYF,TGTGCCAGCACCGAGGGGGGGCCCACAGATACGCAGTATTTT
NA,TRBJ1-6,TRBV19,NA,CASNLETSSYNSPLHF,TGTGCCAGTAACCTCGAGACTAGCTCCTATAATTCACCCCTCCACTTT
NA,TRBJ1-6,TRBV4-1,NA,CASSQDQFGLPLHF,TGCGCCAGCAGCCAAGATCAGTTCGGCCTACCCCTCCACTTT
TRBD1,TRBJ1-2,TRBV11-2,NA,CASAPPGQGLYGYTF,TGTGCCAGCGCTCCGCCGGGACAGGGACTCTATGGCTACACCTTC
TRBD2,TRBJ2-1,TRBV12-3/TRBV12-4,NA,CASSFGTSGRGEQFF,TGTGCCAGCAGTTTTGGGACTAGCGGGAGGGGTGAGCAGTTCTTC
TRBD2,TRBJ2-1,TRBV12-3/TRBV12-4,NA,CASRTSGSPNEQFF,TGTGCCAGCAGAACTAGCGGGAGTCCGAATGAGCAGTTCTTC
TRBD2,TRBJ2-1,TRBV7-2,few,CASSPRGSGDSEQFF,TGTGCCAGCAGCCCCCGGGGTAGCGGGGACTCTGAGCAGTTCTTC
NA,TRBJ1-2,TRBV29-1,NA,CSVEDRGDMGYTF,TGCAGCGTTGAAGATCGGGGAGATATGGGCTACACCTTC
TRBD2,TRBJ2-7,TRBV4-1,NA,CASSSRTSGKYEQYF,TGCGCCAGCAGCTCTCGGACTAGCGGGAAGTACGAGCAGTACTTC
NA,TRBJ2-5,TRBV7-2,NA,CASSLGPQQETQYF,TGTGCCAGCAGCTTAGGGCCCCAGCAAGAGACCCAGTACTTC
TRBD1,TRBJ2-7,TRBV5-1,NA,CASSVDRGGNEQYF,TGCGCCAGCAGCGTGGACAGGGGGGGGAACGAGCAGTACTTC
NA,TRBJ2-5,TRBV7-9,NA,CASSLQAISGETQYF,TGTGCCAGCAGCTTACAGGCTATCTCGGGAGAGACCCAGTACTTC
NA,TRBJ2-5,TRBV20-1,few,CSAWGVQETQYF,TGCAGTGCTTGGGGGGTCCAAGAGACCCAGTACTTC
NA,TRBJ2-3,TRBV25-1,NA,CASRQQGFTDTQYF,TGTGCCAGCCGTCAACAGGGCTTCACAGATACGCAGTATTTT
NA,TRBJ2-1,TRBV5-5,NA,CASTWGRTYNEQFF,TGTGCCAGCACCTGGGGAAGGACCTACAATGAGCAGTTCTTC